In this sample, the clone carrying this T cell receptor beta chain turned up a few times. V was pared by 4 bases and J by 3 bases, with 2 bases of the junction left unmatched. The CDR3 runs 14 residues. In TCRdb, the 5' RACE reads were re-called with MiXCR into one record per CDR3 protein. The sample holds around 510,000 distinct CDR3 sequences; about 13% are singletons and the top ten take more than 0.8%. The sample comes from a study of identical twins. These same records also appear under a second study, on yellow fever vaccine responses in identical twins.

This clonotype was obtained from a woman aged 18-29 years in good health. Sequencing input: CD4+ T cells sorted from blood. The genes are TRBV12-3 or TRBV12-4 and TRBJ1-3; 8 positions agree with TRBD1. The CDR3 DNA sequence: TGTGCCAGCAGTTCGGACAGGGTTGGAAACACCATATATTTT. Its translation: CASSSDRVGNTIYF.